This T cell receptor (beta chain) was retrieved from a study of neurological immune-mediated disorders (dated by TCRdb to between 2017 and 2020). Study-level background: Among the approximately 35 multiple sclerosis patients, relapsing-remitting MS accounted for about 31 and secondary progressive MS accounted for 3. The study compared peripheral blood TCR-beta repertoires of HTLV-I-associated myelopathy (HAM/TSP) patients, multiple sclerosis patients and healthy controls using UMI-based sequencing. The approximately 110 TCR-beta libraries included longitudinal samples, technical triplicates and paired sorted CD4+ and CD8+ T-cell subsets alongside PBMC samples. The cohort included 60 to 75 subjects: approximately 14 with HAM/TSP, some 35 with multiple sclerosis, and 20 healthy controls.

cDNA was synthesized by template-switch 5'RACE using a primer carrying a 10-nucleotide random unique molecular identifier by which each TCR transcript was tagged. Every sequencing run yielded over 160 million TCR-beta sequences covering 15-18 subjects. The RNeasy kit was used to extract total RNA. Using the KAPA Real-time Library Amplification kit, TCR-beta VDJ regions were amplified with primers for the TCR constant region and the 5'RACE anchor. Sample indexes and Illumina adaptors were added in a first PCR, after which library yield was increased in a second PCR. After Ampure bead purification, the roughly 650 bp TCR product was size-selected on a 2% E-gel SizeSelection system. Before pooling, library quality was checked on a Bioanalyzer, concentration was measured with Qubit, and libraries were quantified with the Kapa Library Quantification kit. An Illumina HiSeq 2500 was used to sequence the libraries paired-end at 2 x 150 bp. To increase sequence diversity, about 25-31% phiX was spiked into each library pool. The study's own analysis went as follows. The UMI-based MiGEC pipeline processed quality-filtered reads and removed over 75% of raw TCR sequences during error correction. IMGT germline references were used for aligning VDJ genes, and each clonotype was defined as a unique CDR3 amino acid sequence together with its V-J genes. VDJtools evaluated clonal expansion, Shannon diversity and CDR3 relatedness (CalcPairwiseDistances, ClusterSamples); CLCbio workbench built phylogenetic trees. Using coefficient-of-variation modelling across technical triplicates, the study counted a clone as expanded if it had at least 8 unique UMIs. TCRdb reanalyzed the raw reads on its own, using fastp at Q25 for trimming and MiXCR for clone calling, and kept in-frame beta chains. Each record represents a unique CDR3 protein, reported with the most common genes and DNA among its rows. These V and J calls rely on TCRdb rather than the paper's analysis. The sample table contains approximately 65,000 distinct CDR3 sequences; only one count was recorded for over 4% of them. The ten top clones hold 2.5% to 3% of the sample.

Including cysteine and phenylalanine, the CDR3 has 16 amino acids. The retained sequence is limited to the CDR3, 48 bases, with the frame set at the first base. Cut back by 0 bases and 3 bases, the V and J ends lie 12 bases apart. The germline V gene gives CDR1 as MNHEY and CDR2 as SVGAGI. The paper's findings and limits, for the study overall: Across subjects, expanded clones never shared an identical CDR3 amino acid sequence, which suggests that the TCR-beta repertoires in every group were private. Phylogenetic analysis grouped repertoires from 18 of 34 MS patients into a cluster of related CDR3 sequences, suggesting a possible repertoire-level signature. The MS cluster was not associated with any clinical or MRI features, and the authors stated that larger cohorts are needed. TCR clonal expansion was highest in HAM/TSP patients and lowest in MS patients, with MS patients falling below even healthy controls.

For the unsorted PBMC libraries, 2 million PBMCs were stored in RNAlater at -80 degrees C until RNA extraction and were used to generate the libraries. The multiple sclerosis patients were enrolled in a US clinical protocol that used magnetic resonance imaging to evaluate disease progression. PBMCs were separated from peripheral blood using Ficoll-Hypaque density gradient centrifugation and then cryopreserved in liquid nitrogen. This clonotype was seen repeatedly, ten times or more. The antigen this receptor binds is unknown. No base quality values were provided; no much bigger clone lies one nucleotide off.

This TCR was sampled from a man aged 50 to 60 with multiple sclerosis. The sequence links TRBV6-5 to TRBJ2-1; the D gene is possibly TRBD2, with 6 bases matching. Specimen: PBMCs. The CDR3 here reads CASSYSGSGNYNEQFF. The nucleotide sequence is TGTGCCAGCAGTTACTCGGGTAGCGGAAACTACAATGAGCAGTTCTTC.